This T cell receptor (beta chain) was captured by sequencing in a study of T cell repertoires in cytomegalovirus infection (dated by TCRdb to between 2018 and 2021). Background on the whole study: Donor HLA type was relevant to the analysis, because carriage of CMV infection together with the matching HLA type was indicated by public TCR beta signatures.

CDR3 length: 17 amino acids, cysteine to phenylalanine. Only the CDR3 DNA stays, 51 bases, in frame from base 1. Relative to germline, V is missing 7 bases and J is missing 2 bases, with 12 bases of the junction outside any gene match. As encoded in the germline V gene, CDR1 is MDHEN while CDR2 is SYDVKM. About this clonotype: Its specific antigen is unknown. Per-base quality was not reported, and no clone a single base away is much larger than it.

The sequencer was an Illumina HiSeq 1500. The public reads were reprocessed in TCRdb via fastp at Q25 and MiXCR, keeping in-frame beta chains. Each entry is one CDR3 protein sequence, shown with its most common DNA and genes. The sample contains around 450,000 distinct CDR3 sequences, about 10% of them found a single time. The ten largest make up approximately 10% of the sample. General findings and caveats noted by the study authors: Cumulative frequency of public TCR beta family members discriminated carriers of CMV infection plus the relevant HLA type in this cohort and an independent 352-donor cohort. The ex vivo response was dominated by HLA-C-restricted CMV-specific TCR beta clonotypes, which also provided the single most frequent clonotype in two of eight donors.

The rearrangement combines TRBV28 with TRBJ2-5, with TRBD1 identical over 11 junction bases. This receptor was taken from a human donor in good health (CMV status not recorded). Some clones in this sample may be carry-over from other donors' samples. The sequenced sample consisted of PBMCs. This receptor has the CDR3 CASKFVWTGGGQETQYF. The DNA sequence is TGTGCCAGCAAATTTGTTTGGACAGGGGGCGGACAAGAGACCCAGTACTTC.